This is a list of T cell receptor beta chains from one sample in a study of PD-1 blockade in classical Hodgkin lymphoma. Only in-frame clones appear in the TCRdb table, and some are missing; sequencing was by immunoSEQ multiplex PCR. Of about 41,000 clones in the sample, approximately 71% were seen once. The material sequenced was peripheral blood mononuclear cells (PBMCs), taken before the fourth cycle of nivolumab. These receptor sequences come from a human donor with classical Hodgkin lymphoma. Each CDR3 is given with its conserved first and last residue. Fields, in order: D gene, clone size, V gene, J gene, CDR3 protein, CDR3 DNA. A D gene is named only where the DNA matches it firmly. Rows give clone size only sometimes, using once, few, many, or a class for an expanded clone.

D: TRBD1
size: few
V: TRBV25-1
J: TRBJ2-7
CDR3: CASSELGDRGYEQYF
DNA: TGTGCCAGCAGTGAATTGGGGGACAGGGGCTACGAGCAGTACTTC

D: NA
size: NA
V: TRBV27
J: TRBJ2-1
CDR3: CASSLLSSTYNEQFF
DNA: TGTGCCAGCAGTTTATTGAGCTCCACCTACAATGAGCAGTTCTTC

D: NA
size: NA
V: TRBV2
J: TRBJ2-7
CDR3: CASSADPPLGQYF
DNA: TGTGCCAGCAGTGCAGACCCACCTTTGGGGCAGTACTTC

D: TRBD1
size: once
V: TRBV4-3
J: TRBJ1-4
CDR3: CASSQDVQGAVGEKLFF
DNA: TGCGCCAGCAGCCAAGACGTACAGGGGGCCGTGGGTGAAAAACTGTTTTTT

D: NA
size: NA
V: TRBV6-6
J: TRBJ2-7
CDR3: CASSYRAGLDEQYF
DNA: TGTGCCAGCAGTTACAGGGCCGGGCTTGACGAGCAGTACTTC

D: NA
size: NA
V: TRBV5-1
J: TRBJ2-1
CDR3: CASSLEVSRDNEQFF
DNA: TGCGCCAGCAGCTTGGAGGTTTCGAGGGACAATGAGCAGTTCTTC

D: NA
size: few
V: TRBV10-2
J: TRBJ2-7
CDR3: CASSRTSEQYF
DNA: TGCGCCAGCAGTCGGACGTCCGAGCAGTACTTC

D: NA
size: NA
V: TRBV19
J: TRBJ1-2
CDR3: CASQRTDYGYTF
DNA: TGTGCCAGCCAACGGACAGACTATGGCTACACCTTC

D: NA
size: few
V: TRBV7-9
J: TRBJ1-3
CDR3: CASSKQSNTIYF
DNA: TGTGCCAGCTCGAAGCAAAGTAACACCATATATTTT

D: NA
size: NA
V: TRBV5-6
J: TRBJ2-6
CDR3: CASSRPSDGYYSGANVLTF
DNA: TGTGCCAGCAGCCGGCCTTCGGACGGATACTACTCTGGGGCCAACGTCCTGACTTTC

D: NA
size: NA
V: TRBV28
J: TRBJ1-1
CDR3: CASRRDTEAFF
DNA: TGTGCCAGCAGAAGGGACACTGAAGCTTTCTTT

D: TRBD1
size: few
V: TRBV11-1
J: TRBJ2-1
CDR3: CASSWGTESSYNEQFF
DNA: TGTGCCAGCAGCTGGGGGACAGAGAGCTCCTACAATGAGCAGTTCTTC

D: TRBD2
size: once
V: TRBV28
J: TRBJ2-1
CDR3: CASSSSAGGKYYNEQFF
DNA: TGTGCCAGCAGCTCCTCCGCGGGGGGGAAATACTACAATGAGCAGTTCTTC

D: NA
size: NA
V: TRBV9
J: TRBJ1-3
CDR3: CASSVAEGRLGNTIYF
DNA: TGTGCCAGCAGCGTAGCTGAGGGAAGACTAGGAAACACCATATATTTT

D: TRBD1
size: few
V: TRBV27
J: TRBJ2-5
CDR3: CASSLSNTGAKETQYF
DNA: TGTGCCAGCAGTTTATCGAATACAGGGGCTAAAGAGACCCAGTACTTC

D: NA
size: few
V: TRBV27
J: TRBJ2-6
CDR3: CASSLRGEVGVLASGANVLTF
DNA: TGTGCCAGCAGTTTAAGGGGGGAGGTGGGGGTACTTGCCTCTGGGGCCAACGTCCTGACTTTC

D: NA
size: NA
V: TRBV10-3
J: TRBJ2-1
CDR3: CAISAGDLYNEQFF
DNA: TGTGCCATCAGTGCAGGGGACCTCTACAATGAGCAGTTCTTC

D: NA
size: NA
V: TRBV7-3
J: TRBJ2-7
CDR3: CASSLGSGAYEQYF
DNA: TGTGCCAGCAGCCTAGGTTCAGGGGCATACGAGCAGTACTTC

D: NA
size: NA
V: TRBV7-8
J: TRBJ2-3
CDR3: CASSLAAWISTDTQYF
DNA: TGTGCCAGCAGCTTAGCAGCGTGGATTAGCACAGATACGCAGTATTTT

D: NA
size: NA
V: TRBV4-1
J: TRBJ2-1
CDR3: CASSLPWGDEQFF
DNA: TGCGCCAGCAGCCTCCCTTGGGGGGATGAGCAGTTCTTC

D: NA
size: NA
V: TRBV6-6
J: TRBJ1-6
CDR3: CASSLAGGSYNSPLHF
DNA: TGTGCCAGCAGCCTCGCGGGGGGTTCATATAATTCACCCCTCCACTTT

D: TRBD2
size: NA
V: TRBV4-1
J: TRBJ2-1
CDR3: CASSGLAGTNEQFF
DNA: TGCGCCAGCAGTGGACTAGCGGGGACCAATGAGCAGTTCTTC

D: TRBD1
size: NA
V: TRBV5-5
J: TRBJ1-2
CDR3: CASSLEEDRADYGYTF
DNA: TGTGCCAGCAGCTTGGAGGAGGACAGGGCCGATTATGGCTACACCTTC

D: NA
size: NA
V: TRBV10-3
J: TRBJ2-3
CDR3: CAISEGGRTDTQYF
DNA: TGTGCCATCAGTGAGGGGGGACGCACAGATACGCAGTATTTT

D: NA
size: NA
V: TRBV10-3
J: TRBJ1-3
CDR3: CAISGTTDGNTIYF
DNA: TGTGCCATCAGTGGAACGACAGATGGAAACACCATATATTTT

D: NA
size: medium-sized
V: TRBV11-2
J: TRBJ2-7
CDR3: CASSFGQGLYEQYF
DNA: TGTGCCAGCAGCTTCGGTCAGGGCCTATACGAGCAGTACTTC

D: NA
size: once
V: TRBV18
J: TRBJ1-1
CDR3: CASSPVGPPRDTEAFF
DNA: TGTGCCAGCTCACCAGTGGGACCCCCGAGGGACACTGAAGCTTTCTTT

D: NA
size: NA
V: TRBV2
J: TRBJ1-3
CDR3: CASSEGELAGNTIYF
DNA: TGTGCCAGCAGTGAGGGGGAATTAGCTGGAAACACCATATATTTT

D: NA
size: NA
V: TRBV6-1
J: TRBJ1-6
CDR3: CASSEANRVSPLHF
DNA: TGTGCCAGCAGTGAAGCTAACAGGGTTTCACCCCTCCACTTT

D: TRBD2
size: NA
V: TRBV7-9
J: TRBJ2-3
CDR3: CASSLHSGGAVDTQYF
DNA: TGTGCCAGCAGCTTACATAGCGGGGGGGCCGTGGATACGCAGTATTTT

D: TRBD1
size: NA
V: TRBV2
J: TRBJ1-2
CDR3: CASSAEGTGGGGYGYTF
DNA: TGTGCCAGCAGTGCCGAGGGGACAGGGGGCGGTGGCTATGGCTACACCTTC

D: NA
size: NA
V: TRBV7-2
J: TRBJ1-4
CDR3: CASSLVGSTNEKLFF
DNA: TGTGCCAGCAGCTTAGTAGGGTCAACTAATGAAAAACTGTTTTTT

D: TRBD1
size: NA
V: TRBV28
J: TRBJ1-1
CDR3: CASTPDRGSGNTEAFF
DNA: TGTGCCAGCACCCCGGACAGGGGGTCCGGGAACACTGAAGCTTTCTTT

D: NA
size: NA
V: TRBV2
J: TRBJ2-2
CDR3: CASSEIGNTGELFF
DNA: TGTGCCAGCAGTGAAATAGGGAACACCGGGGAGCTGTTTTTT

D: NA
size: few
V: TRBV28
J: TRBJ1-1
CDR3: CASNSVVPNTEAFF
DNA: TGTGCCAGCAATAGCGTAGTACCGAACACTGAAGCTTTCTTT

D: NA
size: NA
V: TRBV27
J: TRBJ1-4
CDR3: CASSLSSRVHEKLFF
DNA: TGTGCCAGCAGTTTATCGAGCAGGGTACATGAAAAACTGTTTTTT

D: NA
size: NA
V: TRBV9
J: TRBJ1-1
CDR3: CASSVAGERNTEAFF
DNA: TGTGCCAGCAGCGTAGCCGGGGAGAGGAACACTGAAGCTTTCTTT

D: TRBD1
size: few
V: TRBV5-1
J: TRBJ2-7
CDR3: CASGGTGPYEQYF
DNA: TGCGCCAGCGGGGGGACAGGGCCCTACGAGCAGTACTTC

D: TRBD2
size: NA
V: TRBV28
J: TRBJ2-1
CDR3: CASSYRGGRNNEQFF
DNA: TGTGCCAGCAGTTATCGCGGGGGGAGGAACAATGAGCAGTTCTTC

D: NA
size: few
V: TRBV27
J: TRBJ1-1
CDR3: CASSYRNSNTEAFF
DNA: TGTGCCAGCAGTTACAGGAACTCGAACACTGAAGCTTTCTTT

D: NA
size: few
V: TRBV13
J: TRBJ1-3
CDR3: CASTRGGNTIYF
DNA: TGTGCCAGCACCAGGGGAGGAAACACCATATATTTT

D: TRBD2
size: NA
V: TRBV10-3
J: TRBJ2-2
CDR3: CAISAGLAGGGELFF
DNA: TGTGCCATCAGCGCCGGACTAGCGGGGGGTGGGGAGCTGTTTTTT

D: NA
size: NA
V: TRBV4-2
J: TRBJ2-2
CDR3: CASSLALGGAGIGELFF
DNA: TGTGCCAGCAGTCTAGCCCTGGGGGGCGCGGGGATCGGGGAGCTGTTTTTT

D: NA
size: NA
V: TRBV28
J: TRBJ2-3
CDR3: CASSQPPDTQYF
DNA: TGTGCCAGCAGTCAGCCTCCAGATACGCAGTATTTT

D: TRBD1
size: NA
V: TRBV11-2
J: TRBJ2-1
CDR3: CASTQTGYYNEQFF
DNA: TGTGCCAGCACCCAGACAGGGTACTACAATGAGCAGTTCTTC

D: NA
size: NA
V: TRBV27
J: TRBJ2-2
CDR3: CASSLVQTNTGELFF
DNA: TGTGCCAGCAGTTTAGTACAGACTAACACCGGGGAGCTGTTTTTT

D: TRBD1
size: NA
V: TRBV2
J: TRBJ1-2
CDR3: CASSRGTGFGYTF
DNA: TGTGCCAGCAGCCGGGGGACAGGGTTCGGCTACACCTTC

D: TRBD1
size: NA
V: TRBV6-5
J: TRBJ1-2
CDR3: CASSYTAGTGSGGYTF
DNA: TGTGCCAGCAGTTATACCGCGGGGACAGGGAGCGGGGGCTACACCTTC

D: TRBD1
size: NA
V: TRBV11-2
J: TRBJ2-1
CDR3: CASSLQGAHNEQFF
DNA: TGTGCCAGCAGCTTACAGGGGGCCCACAATGAGCAGTTCTTC

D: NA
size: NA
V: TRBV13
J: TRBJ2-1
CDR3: CASSLGGGANEQFF
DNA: TGTGCCAGCAGCTTAGGAGGGGGGGCCAATGAGCAGTTCTTC

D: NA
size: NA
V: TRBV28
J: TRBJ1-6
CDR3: CASSFPTQTSSYNSPLHF
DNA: TGTGCCAGCAGTTTTCCAACGCAGACGAGCTCCTATAATTCACCCCTCCACTTT

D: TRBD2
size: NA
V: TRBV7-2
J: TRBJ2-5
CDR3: CASSLTLAGGPETQYF
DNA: TGTGCCAGCAGCCTAACCTTAGCGGGGGGGCCGGAGACCCAGTACTTC

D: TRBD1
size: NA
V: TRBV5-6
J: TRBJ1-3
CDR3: CASSLTGGGNTIYF
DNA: TGTGCCAGCAGCCTGACAGGGGGAGGAAACACCATATATTTT